A single sample gave rise to the 17 T cell receptor beta chains below, sequenced in a study of blood T cell repertoires in COVID-19. Profiled with immunoSEQ multiplex PCR; TCRdb holds only in-frame clones, not every one. Among about 74,000 clones listed, about 92% were seen once. Sequencing was performed on peripheral blood. The receptors derive from a human donor in a cohort sampled during active COVID-19.

The rearrangement uses TRBV7-9 and TRBJ1-5, with no clear D. The V and J ends lost 1 base and 6 bases respectively, with 7 bases between them. Germline V gene lookup returns CDR1 SEHNR and CDR2 FQNEAQ (reference sequence). CDR3 length: 13 residues. The CDR3 here is CASSLGEPQPQHF. In DNA, the CDR3 is TGTGCCAGCAGCTTAGGGGAGCCTCAGCCCCAGCATTTT. The entire variable domain, with the rest obtained from reference TRBV7-9 and TRBJ1-5, is as follows: DTGVSQNPRHKITKRGQNVTFRCDPISEHNRLYWYRQTLGQGPEFLTYFQNEAQLEKSRLLSDRFSAERPKGSFSTLEIQRTEQGDSAMYLCASSLGEPQPQHFGDGTRLSIL.

V usage is TRBV7-8 and J usage is TRBJ1-4; no firm D call. CDR3 size: 15 residues. Trimming took off 5 bases at V and 0 bases at J, with 10 bases between the two ends. Germline loops: CDR1 SGHVS, CDR2 FQNEAQ. CDR3 sequence (DNA): TGTGCCAGCAGCGCCTATGATGCAACTAATGAAAAACTGTTTTTT. It yields the protein CASSAYDATNEKLFF.

The chain recombines TRBV15 with TRBJ1-6, with 9 bases that match TRBD1. The germline V gene has CDR1 LNHNV and CDR2 YYDKDF (reference sequence). Germline trimming cut 5 bases from V and 7 bases from J; bases unmatched to any gene: 6. The length of the CDR3 is 15 residues. The CDR3 region has the DNA TGTGCCACCAGCGGTGGTGGGACAGGGAATTCACCCCTCCACTTT. This encodes CATSGGGTGNSPLHF.

The chain carries TRBV9 and TRBJ2-2; 9 bases are shared with TRBD2. Germline trimming cut 2 bases from V and 4 bases from J; bases unmatched to any gene: 6. The CDR3 extends over 16 amino acids. The V gene's germline CDR1 is SGDLS and CDR2 YYNGEE. The CDR3 sequence: CASSVETSGSTGELFF. As DNA, the CDR3 is TGTGCCAGCAGCGTCGAGACTAGCGGAAGCACCGGGGAGCTGTTTTTT.

CDR3 sequence (DNA): TGTGCCAGCAAGGGGGGGCGAGGACCCTACGAGCAGTACTTC. It codes for CASKGGRGPYEQYF. This chain links TRBV2 with TRBJ2-7, with D tentatively TRBD2 (7 bases). The CDR3 extends over 14 amino acids. Germline-derived CDR1 and CDR2 are SNHLY and FYNNEI. Trimming removed 7 bases from V and 2 bases from J, with 15 bases in between.

The V call is TRBV2, the J call TRBJ2-1, with 11 bases fitting TRBD2. The CDR3 has 19 residues. The V segment lost 7 bases and the J segment 0 bases; nucleotides outside the gene matches: 14. Looked up from germline, CDR1 is SNHLY and CDR2 is FYNNEI. CDR3 nucleotides: TGTGCCAGCAACCGGGCTTGGCTAGCGGGAGGTAGCTCCTACAATGAGCAGTTCTTC. Amino acids: CASNRAWLAGGSSYNEQFF.

The gene calls are TRBV16 and TRBJ1-2; D unclear. The CDR3 runs 14 residues. Germline V gene sequence: CDR1 KGHSY, CDR2 FQNENV. With 3 bases removed from V and 2 bases from J, the gap between germline ends came to 10 bases. The chain's CDR3 is CASSQGLQNYGYTF. The DNA for the CDR3 is TGTGCCAGCAGCCAGGGCCTCCAAAACTATGGCTACACCTTC.

V gene TRBV15 combines with J gene TRBJ2-2, with a possible D match to TRBD2 (5 bases). V shed 0 bases and J shed 2 bases, with 16 bases lying between them. The CDR3 extends over 18 amino acids. Germline lookup yields CDR1 LNHNV and CDR2 YYDKDF (reference sequence). CDR3 nucleotides: TGTGCCACCAGCAGAGATTGGACGGGAAACCCCAACACCGGGGAGCTGTTTTTT. The encoded protein is CATSRDWTGNPNTGELFF.

This rearrangement joins TRBV6-5 to TRBJ2-6; TRBD2 is a possible D gene (6 bases). Trimming left V 2 bases short and J 4 bases short, with 12 bases between. The CDR3 contains 16 residues. Germline V gene data show CDR1 as MNHEY and CDR2 as SVGAGI. The CDR3 nucleotides read TGTGCCAGCAGTTACCTACTAGCCCCCGGGGCCAACGTCCTGACTTTC. Its protein is CASSYLLAPGANVLTF.

The chain recombines TRBV27 with TRBJ2-1; weak D call: TRBD2 (5 bases). The CDR3 is 15 residues long. Trimming shortened V by 3 bases and J by 10 bases, and 19 bases separated the two germline ends. Per germline, CDR1 MNHEY and CDR2 SMNVEV (reference sequence). The CDR3 reads CASSFLRERVWEQFF. In DNA form, the CDR3 reads TGTGCCAGCAGTTTCTTGAGGGAGAGGGTTTGGGAGCAGTTCTTC.

The chain employs TRBV6-6 and TRBJ2-1, with D possibly TRBD2 on 5 matching bases. Looked up from germline, CDR1 is MNHNY and CDR2 is SVGAGI (reference sequence). Trimming removed 2 bases at V and 5 bases at J, with 7 bases between. The CDR3 covers 13 residues. The CDR3, as DNA: TGTGCCAGCAGTTACCTACTAGACAATGAGCAGTTCTTC. It codes for CASSYLLDNEQFF.

The rearrangement uses TRBV6-5 and TRBJ1-1; maybe TRBD1 (5 bases). CDR1 MNHEY and CDR2 SVGAGI come from the germline V gene. Trimming left V 4 bases short and J 3 bases short, with 12 bases between. This CDR3 has 14 residues. The CDR3 bases are TGTGCCAGCAGTTCCAGAGCAGGGTACACTGAAGCTTTCTTT. Its protein product is CASSSRAGYTEAFF.

This clone was detected only a few times. The chain joins TRBV5-4 to TRBJ2-1; a weak D match, TRBD2 (5 bases). The CDR3 is 15 residues long. Germline V CDR1 and CDR2: SGHNT, YYREEE (reference sequence). The ends were cut back, 0 bases at V and 3 bases at J, with 10 bases in the middle. CDR3 nucleotides: TGTGCCAGCAGCTTGGCTAGCAGTTACTACAATGAGCAGTTCTTC. This sequence encodes CASSLASSYYNEQFF.

V usage is TRBV27 and J usage is TRBJ2-5; 16 bases agree with TRBD2. The CDR3 loop spans 18 amino acids. Germline lookup yields CDR1 MNHEY and CDR2 SMNVEV (reference sequence). J was trimmed by 1 base and V by 1 base; bases with no gene match: 3. The CDR3 reads CASSLLGLAGGPQETQYF. The CDR3 DNA sequence: TGTGCCAGCAGTTTATTGGGACTAGCGGGAGGGCCCCAAGAGACCCAGTACTTC.

This chain joins TRBV5-1 and TRBJ2-3; 7 bases line up with TRBD2. The CDR3 sequence is 15 residues long. CDR1 and CDR2 from the germline V gene are SGHRS and YFSETQ. The ends lost 2 bases at V and 4 bases at J; junction bases unmatched: 7. As DNA, the CDR3 is TGCGCCAGCAGCTTTGAGGCGGGAGCCGCAGATACGCAGTATTTT. Protein sequence: CASSFEAGAADTQYF.

The V and J genes are TRBV28 and TRBJ1-5, with a tentative D call TRBD1 (5 bases). The CDR3 has 13 amino acids. V was trimmed by 10 bases and J by 11 bases, leaving 21 bases between them. The germline V gene encodes CDR1 MDHEN and CDR2 SYDVKM. CDR3: CATQRAPGEAQHF. The DNA of the CDR3 is TGTGCCACCCAGAGGGCCCCGGGGGAGGCCCAGCATTTT.

V usage is TRBV4-2 and J usage is TRBJ2-7, with D tentatively TRBD2 (6 bases). The germline CDR1 and CDR2 sequences are LGHNA and YNFKEQ. Trimming stripped 0 bases from V and 4 bases from J, with 16 bases between. The CDR3 length is 16 residues. The CDR3 spells CASSQEPGTGMYEQYF. CDR3 bases: TGTGCCAGCAGCCAAGAACCCGGGACTGGGATGTACGAGCAGTACTTC.